The entry below describes one T cell receptor beta chain. Original processing notes: The assay estimated nucleated cells by amplifying reference gene primers. Using immunoSEQ multiplex PCR, the repertoire was profiled, and TCRdb retains in-frame clones only, with some absent. V, J and clone size are those of that table, while D and trimming were read from the DNA. This sample has some 340,000 clones, with around 85% found just once. Trimming took off 4 bases at V and 6 bases at J, with 19 bases between the two ends. The CDR3 contains 15 residues. Germline CDR1 SGDLS, CDR2 YYNGEE. This sample was included in a study of blood T cell repertoires in COVID-19. Study information: T cells, B-cell-depleted T cells, or PBMCs provided the cDNA or gDNA that served as material.

What was sequenced was peripheral blood. This sequence was found in a young woman with acute or convalescent COVID-19. The chain combines TRBV9 with TRBJ1-2, with D possibly matching TRBD1 (5 bases). This CDR3 reads CASSPDPGGGNGYTF. The CDR3 coding sequence is TGTGCCAGCAGCCCAGACCCCGGGGGTGGGAATGGCTACACCTTC.